This T cell receptor beta chain derives from a study of blood T cell repertoires in COVID-19. Whole-study context: Sites in the United States, Italy and Spain provided acute and convalescent COVID-19 samples. Nucleic acid was either cDNA or gDNA, and it came from T cells, B-cell-depleted T cells, or PBMCs.

Trimming at V came to 5 bases and at J to 2 bases, leaving 9 bases not matched to a gene. Germline V gene data show CDR1 as SEHNR and CDR2 as FQNEAQ (reference sequence). The CDR3 consists of 18 residues. Original processing methods: Reference gene primer amplification yielded estimated nucleated cell counts. Assay: immunoSEQ multiplex PCR; the TCRdb copy retains only in-frame clones and omits some. The V and J calls and clone size were taken over from that table, and D and trimming were inferred from the DNA. This sample has 200,000 to 250,000 clones; 86% occur once, and the top ten carry 5.5% to 6.5%.

The source is a man aged 60-69 years with acute or convalescent COVID-19. V gene TRBV7-9 combines with J gene TRBJ2-3; 14 nucleotides align to TRBD2. The sequencing input was peripheral blood. The CDR3 reads CASSPWGTSGGYTDTQYF. The CDR3 bases are TGTGCCAGCAGCCCATGGGGGACTAGCGGGGGTTACACAGATACGCAGTATTTT.